These 5 T cell receptor beta chains were all obtained from the same sample, sequenced in a study of PD-L1 blockade in urothelial cancer. Method: immunoSEQ multiplex PCR; TCRdb's copy keeps in-frame clones and lacks some. The sample yields roughly 120,000 clones, around 89% seen once. As to time point: peripheral blood 6 weeks after treatment start. The specimen was PBMCs, collected around atezolizumab (anti-PD-L1) treatment. The receptors were sampled from a man in his fifties or sixties with urothelial cancer.

The rearrangement uses TRBV7-2 and TRBJ1-2; TRBD1 agrees at 12 bases. With V trimmed by 4 bases and J by 6 bases, 3 bases remained unmatched. Germline V CDR1 and CDR2: SGHTA, FQGNSA. The CDR3 has 14 amino acids. The CDR3 loop is CASSSGQGANGYTF. CDR3 bases: TGTGCCAGCAGCTCGGGACAGGGGGCGAATGGCTACACCTTC.

The J gene is TRBJ1-2, the V gene TRBV10-3; 8 positions match TRBD1. This CDR3 spans 13 amino acids. Trimming removed 1 base from V and 8 bases from J; junction bases left unmatched: 3. Germline assignment: CDR1 ENHRY and CDR2 SYGVKD. The CDR3 DNA reads TGTGCCATCAGTGAGTTACAGGGGGACGGCTACACCTTC. Residues: CAISELQGDGYTF.

The chain has TRBV29-1 and TRBJ2-7, with TRBD1 identical over 8 bases. The germline V gene encodes CDR1 SQVTM and CDR2 ANQGSEA. The CDR3 has 13 amino acids. Trimming cost V 4 bases and J 3 bases; bases outside gene matches: 5. The DNA of the CDR3 is TGCAGCGTTGTGACAGGGGCCAGCTACGAGCAGTACTTC. Its translation is CSVVTGASYEQYF.

This clone was detected once. The J gene is TRBJ1-2, the V gene TRBV5-1; D possibly corresponds to TRBD1 (6 bases). The germline V gene encodes CDR1 SGHRS and CDR2 YFSETQ. V was clipped by 1 base and J by 8 bases, with 18 bases between them. The CDR3 is made up of 15 amino acids. In nucleotides, the CDR3 is TGCGCCAGCAGCTTGATGATGGGGGCTGGGAAGGGCTACACCTTC. Translating it yields CASSLMMGAGKGYTF.

This chain joins TRBV10-3 and TRBJ2-3; 11 nucleotides agree with TRBD2. Germline lookup yields CDR1 ENHRY and CDR2 SYGVKD. The CDR3 totals 16 residues. The V gene end was trimmed by 0 bases and the J gene end by 1 base; junction bases not matched to a gene: 0. The CDR3 coding sequence is TGTGCCATCAGTGAGTCGACTAGCGGGGGCACAGATACGCAGTATTTT. It specifies CAISESTSGGTDTQYF.